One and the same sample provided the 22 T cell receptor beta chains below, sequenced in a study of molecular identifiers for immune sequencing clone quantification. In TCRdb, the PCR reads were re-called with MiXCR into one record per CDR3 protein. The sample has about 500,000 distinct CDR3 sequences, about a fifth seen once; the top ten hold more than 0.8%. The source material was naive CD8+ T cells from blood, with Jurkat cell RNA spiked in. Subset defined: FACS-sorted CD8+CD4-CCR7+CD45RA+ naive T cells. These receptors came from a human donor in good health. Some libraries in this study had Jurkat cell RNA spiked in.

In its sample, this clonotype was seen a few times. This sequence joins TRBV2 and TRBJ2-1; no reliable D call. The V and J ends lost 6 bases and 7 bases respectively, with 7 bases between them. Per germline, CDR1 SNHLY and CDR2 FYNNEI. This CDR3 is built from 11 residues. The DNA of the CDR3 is TGTGCCAGCAGGGGTAGGAATGAGCAGTTCTTC. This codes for CASRGRNEQFF.

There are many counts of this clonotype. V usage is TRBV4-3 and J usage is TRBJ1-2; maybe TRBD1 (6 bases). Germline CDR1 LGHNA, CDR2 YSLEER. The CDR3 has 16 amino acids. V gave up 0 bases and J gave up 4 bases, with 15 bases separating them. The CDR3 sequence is CASSQDRGTTPYGYTF. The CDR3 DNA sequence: TGCGCCAGCAGCCAAGATCGGGGGACAACTCCCTATGGCTACACCTTC.

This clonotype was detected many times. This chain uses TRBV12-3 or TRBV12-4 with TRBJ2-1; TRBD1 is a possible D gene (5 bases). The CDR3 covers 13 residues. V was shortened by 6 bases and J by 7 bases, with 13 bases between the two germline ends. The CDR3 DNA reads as TGTGCCAGCAGCAGGGTCCTAGGGAATGAGCAGTTCTTC. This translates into CASSRVLGNEQFF.

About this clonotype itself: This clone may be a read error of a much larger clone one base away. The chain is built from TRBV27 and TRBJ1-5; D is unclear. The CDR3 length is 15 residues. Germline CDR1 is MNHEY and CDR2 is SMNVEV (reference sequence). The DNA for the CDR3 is TGTGCCGGCAGTTTAGGAGGGCCAGGCAATCAGCCCCAGCATTTT. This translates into CAGSLGGPGNQPQHF.

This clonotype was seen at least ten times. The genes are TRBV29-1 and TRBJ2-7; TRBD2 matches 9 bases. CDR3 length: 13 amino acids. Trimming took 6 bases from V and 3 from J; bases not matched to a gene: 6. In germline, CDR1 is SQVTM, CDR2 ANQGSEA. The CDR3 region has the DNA TGCAGCGTCATGACTAGCGGAGGCTACGAGCAGTACTTC. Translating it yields CSVMTSGGYEQYF.

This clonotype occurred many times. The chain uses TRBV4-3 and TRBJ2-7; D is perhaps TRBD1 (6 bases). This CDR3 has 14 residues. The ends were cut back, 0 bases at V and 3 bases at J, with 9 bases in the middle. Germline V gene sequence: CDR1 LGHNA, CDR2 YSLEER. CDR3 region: CASSQDGTNYEQYF. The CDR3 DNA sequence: TGCGCCAGCAGCCAAGACGGGACAAACTACGAGCAGTACTTC.

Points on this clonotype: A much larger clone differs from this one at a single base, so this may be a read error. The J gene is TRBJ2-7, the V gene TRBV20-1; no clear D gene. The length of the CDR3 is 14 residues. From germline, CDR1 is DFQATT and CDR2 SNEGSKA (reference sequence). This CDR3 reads CSALTPMSSHEQYF. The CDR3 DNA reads TGCAGTGCCCTAACCCCTATGAGCTCCCACGAGCAGTACTTC.

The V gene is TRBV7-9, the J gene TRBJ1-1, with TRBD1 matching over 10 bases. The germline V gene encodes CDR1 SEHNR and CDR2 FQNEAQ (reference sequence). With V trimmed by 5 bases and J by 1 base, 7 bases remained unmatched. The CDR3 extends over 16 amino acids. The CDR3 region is CASSIPGQGRNTEAFF. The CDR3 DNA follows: TGTGCCAGCAGCATACCGGGACAGGGGCGGAACACTGAAGCTTTCTTT.

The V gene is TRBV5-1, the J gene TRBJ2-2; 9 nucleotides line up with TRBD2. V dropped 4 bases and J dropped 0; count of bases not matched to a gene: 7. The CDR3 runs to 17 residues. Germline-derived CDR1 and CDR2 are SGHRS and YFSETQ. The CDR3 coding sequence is TGCGCCAGCAGCCCGGCCCCTAGCGGGACGAACACCGGGGAGCTGTTTTTT. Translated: CASSPAPSGTNTGELFF. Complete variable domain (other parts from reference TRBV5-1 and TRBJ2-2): KAGVTQTPRYLIKTRGQQVTLSCSPISGHRSVSWYQQTPGQGLQFLFEYFSETQRNKGNFPGRFSGRQFSNSRSEMNVSTLELGDSALYLCASSPAPSGTNTGELFFGEGSRLTVL.

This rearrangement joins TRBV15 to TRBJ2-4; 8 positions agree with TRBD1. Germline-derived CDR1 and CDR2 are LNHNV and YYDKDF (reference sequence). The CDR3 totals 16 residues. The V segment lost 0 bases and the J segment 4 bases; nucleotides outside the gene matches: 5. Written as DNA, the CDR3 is TGTGCCACCAGCAGAGAAGCCGGGACAGGAAAAAACATTCAGTACTTC. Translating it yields CATSREAGTGKNIQYF.

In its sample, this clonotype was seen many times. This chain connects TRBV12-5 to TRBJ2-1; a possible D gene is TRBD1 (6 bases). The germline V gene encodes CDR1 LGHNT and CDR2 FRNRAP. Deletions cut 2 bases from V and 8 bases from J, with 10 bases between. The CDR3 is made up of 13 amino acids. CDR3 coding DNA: TGTGCTAGTGGTTTGTCACAGGGCCATGAGCAGTTCTTC. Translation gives CASGLSQGHEQFF.

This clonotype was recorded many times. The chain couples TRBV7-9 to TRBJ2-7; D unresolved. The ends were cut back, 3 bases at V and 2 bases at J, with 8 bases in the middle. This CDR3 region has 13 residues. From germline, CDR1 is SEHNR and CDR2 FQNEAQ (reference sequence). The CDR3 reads CASSFTGPYEQYF. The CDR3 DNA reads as TGTGCCAGCAGCTTTACCGGGCCCTACGAGCAGTACTTC.

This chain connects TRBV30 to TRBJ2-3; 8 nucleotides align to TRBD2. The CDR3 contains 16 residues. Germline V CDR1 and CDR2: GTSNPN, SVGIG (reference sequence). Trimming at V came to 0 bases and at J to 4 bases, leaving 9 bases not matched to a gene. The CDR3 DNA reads TGTGCCTGGAGTGTAGGGTCGGGGGGGCCCCCAGATACGCAGTATTTT. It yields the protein CAWSVGSGGPPDTQYF.

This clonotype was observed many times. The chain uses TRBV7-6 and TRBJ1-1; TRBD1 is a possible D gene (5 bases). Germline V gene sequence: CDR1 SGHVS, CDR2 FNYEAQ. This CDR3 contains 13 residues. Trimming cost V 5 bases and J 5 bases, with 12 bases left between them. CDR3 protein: CASSLKRGTEAFF. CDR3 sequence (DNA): TGTGCCAGCAGCCTAAAAAGGGGTACTGAAGCTTTCTTT.

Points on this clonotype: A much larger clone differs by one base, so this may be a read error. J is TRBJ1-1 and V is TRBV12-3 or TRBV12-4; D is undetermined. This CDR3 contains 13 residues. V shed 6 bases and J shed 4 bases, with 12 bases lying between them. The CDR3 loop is CASSSPRGTEAFF. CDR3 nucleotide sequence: TGTGCCAGCAGCTCCCCCCGGGGCACTGAAGCTTTCTTT.

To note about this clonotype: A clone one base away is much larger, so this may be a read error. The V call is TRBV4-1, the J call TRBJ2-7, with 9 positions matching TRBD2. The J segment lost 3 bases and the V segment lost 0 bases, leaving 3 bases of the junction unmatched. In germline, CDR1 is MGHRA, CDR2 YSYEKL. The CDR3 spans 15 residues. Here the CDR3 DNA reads TGCGCCAGCAGCCAAGAAATAGCGGGGGTCTACGAGCAGTACTTC. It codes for CASSQEIAGVYEQYF.

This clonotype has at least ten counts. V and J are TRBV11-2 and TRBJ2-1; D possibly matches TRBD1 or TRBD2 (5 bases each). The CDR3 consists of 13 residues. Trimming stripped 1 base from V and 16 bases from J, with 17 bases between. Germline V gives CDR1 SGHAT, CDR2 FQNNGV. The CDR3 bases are TGTGCCAGCAGCTTAGTGTTCGGGGCCGACGATTTCTTC. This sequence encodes CASSLVFGADDFF.

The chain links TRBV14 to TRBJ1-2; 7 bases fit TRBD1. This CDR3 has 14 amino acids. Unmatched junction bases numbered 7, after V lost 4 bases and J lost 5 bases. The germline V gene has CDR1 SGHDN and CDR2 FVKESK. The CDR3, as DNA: TGTGCCAGCAGCCGCCGACAGGGTTCATATGGCTACACCTTC. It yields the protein CASSRRQGSYGYTF. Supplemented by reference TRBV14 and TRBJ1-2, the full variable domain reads EAGVTQFPSHSVIEKGQTVTLRCDPISGHDNLYWYRRVMGKEIKFLLHFVKESKQDESGMPNNRFLAERTGGTYSTLKVQPAELEDSGVYFCASSRRQGSYGYTFGSGTRLTVV.

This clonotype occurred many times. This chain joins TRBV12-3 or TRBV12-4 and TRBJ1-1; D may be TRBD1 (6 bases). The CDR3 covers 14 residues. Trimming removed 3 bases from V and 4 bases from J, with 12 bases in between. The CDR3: CASSFTGAGTEAFF. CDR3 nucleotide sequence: TGTGCCAGCAGTTTCACGGGGGCGGGCACTGAAGCTTTCTTT.

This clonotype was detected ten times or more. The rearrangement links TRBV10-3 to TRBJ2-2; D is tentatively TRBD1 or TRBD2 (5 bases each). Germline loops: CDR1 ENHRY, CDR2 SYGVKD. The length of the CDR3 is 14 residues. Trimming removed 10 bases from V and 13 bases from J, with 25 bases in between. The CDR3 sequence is CATQGETEWMVLFF. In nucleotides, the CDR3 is TGTGCCACACAAGGGGAGACCGAGTGGATGGTGCTGTTTTTT.

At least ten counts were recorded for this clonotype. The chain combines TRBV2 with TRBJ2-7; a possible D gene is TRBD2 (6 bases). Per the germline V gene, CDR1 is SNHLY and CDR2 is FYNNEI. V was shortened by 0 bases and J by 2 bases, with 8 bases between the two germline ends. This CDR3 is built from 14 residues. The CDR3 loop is CASSEAWGAYEQYF. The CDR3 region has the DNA TGTGCCAGCAGTGAAGCGTGGGGGGCCTACGAGCAGTACTTC.

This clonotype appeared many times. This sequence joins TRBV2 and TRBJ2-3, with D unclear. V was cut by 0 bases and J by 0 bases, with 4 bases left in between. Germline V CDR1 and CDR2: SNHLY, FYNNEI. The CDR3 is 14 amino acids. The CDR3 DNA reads TGTGCCAGCAGTGAAGCTGGTAGCACAGATACGCAGTATTTT. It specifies CASSEAGSTDTQYF.